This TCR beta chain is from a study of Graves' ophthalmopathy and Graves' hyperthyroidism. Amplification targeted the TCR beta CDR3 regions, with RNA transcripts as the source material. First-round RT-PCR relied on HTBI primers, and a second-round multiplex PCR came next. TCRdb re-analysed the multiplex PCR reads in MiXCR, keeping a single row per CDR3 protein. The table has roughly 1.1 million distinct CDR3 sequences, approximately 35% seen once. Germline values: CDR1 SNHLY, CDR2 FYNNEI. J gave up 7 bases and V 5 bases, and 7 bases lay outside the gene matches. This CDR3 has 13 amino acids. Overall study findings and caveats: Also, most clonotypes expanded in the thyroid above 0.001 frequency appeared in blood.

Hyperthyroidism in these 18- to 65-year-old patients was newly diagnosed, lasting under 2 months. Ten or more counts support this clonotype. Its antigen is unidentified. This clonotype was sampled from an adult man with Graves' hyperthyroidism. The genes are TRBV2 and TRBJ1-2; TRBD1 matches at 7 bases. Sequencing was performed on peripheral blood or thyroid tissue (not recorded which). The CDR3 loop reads CASSLKTGSGYTF. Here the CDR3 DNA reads TGTGCCAGCAGTCTAAAGACAGGGAGTGGCTACACCTTC.